The 20 T cell receptor beta chains given below trace back to one sample, sequenced in a study of T-cell reconstitution after alpha-beta-depleted transplantation in children. TCRbeta library construction was performed incorporating unique molecular identifiers. TCRdb reprocessed the PCR reads with MiXCR, giving one entry per CDR3 protein. The table includes nearly 250,000 distinct CDR3 sequences, around 7.5% detected once. Sequencing was performed on PBMCs, mostly from graft donor cells, taken 180 days after TCRalphabeta/CD19-depleted stem cell transplant. The receptors were sampled from a male patient aged 10-17 years who had a stem cell transplant for acute lymphoblastic leukemia, so the T cells may come from the graft donor.

There are many counts of this clonotype. The chain uses TRBV20-1 and TRBJ2-7, with 11 bases that match TRBD2. Germline CDR1 reads DFQATT; CDR2 reads SNEGSKA (reference sequence). V shed 0 bases and J 2 bases; nucleotides not matched to a gene: 6. The CDR3 sequence is 16 residues long. The CDR3 loop reads CSARDEGLADPYEQYF. CDR3 nucleotide sequence: TGCAGTGCTAGAGATGAGGGACTAGCGGATCCCTACGAGCAGTACTTC.

This clonotype was seen ten or more times. The gene calls are TRBV7-6 and TRBJ2-2; D may be TRBD2 (5 bases). Germline-derived CDR1 and CDR2 are SGHVS and FNYEAQ. V was trimmed by 5 bases and J by 6 bases, leaving 13 bases between them. The CDR3 is 14 amino acids. DNA for the CDR3: TGTGCCAGCAGCACACTCAGCGGTGCCGGGGAGCTGTTTTTT. Amino acid sequence: CASSTLSGAGELFF.

This clonotype was observed many times. The chain has TRBV6-1 and TRBJ2-1, with a weak D call TRBD1 (7 bases). Germline V lookup: CDR1 MNHNS, CDR2 SASEGT. Trimming took off 1 base at V and 4 bases at J, with 17 bases between the two ends. The CDR3 totals 17 residues. Here the CDR3 reads CASSEGQGRGRYNEQFF. The CDR3 nucleotides are TGTGCCAGCAGTGAAGGACAAGGCAGGGGGAGGTACAATGAGCAGTTCTTC.

This clonotype was picked up many times. The rearrangement uses TRBV4-3 and TRBJ1-2, with 7 bases lining up with TRBD1. The trim removed 4 bases at V and 4 bases at J, leaving 18 bases unmatched. Germline assignment: CDR1 LGHNA and CDR2 YSLEER. The CDR3 is 18 amino acids. The CDR3 loop is CASSRSRDSVEWTYGYTF. As DNA, the CDR3 is TGCGCCAGCAGCCGCAGCCGGGACAGCGTTGAGTGGACCTATGGCTACACCTTC.

There are many counts of this clonotype. This rearrangement joins TRBV12-3 or TRBV12-4 to TRBJ1-1, with D maybe TRBD1 (6 bases). The CDR3 spans 15 residues. V was clipped by 5 bases and J by 1 base, with 14 bases between them. The CDR3 region is CASSGIGTQNTEAFF. As DNA, the CDR3 is TGTGCCAGCAGTGGGATAGGGACACAGAACACTGAAGCTTTCTTT.

This clonotype occurred many times. The chain employs TRBV11-2 and TRBJ2-4; D not certain. Per germline, CDR1 SGHAT and CDR2 FQNNGV. The CDR3 contains 14 residues. V was clipped by 5 bases and J by 3 bases, with 11 bases between them. The CDR3 reads CASSPRADKNIQYF. In DNA, the CDR3 is TGTGCCAGCAGCCCTAGGGCGGACAAAAACATTCAGTACTTC.

The table lists this clonotype with many counts. The gene calls are TRBV20-1 and TRBJ2-5, with a tentative D call TRBD1 (5 bases). CDR1 is DFQATT and CDR2 is SNEGSKA in the germline V gene (reference sequence). Trimming cost V 6 bases and J 8 bases, with 19 bases left between them. CDR3 length equals 13 residues. The CDR3 DNA sequence: TGCAGTGCATCTCGTGGGGCCCTAAAAACCCAGTACTTC. This sequence encodes CSASRGALKTQYF.

This clonotype was counted at least ten times. The chain carries TRBV7-9 and TRBJ1-2; TRBD1 might be the D (6 bases). The CDR3 is made up of 11 amino acids. Germline CDR1 is SEHNR and CDR2 is FQNEAQ (reference sequence). V was trimmed by 6 bases and J by 8 bases, leaving 10 bases between them. CDR3 bases: TGTGCCAGCAGGTCAGGGGACGGCTACACCTTC. Translated: CASRSGDGYTF.

This clonotype was picked up many times. V is TRBV2 and J is TRBJ2-1; D ambiguous. Germline V CDR1 and CDR2: SNHLY, FYNNEI. This CDR3 is built from 13 residues. Trimming stripped 7 bases from V and 5 bases from J, with 12 bases between. CDR3 sequence reads: CASNQERHNEQFF. In DNA, the CDR3 is TGTGCCAGCAACCAGGAGAGGCACAATGAGCAGTTCTTC.

About this clonotype itself: A much larger clone lies one base from this, so it may be a read error. The chain recombines TRBV5-5 with TRBJ2-3, with TRBD2 matching 13 bases. The length of the CDR3 is 17 residues. Germline CDR1 SGHKS, CDR2 YYEKEE (reference sequence). CDR3 protein: CASSPRGTSGKTDTLYF. CDR3 nucleotide sequence: TGTGCCAGCAGCCCGAGGGGGACTAGCGGGAAGACAGATACGCTGTATTTT.

Many counts were recorded for this clonotype. The chain carries TRBV20-1 and TRBJ2-1; the D call may be TRBD1 or TRBD2 (5 bases each). Per germline, CDR1 DFQATT and CDR2 SNEGSKA (reference sequence). The CDR3 is made up of 13 amino acids. With 5 bases removed from V and 7 bases from J, the gap between germline ends came to 15 bases. The CDR3 DNA reads TGCAGTGCTTCCCGGGGCCTCGGAAATGAGCAGTTCTTC. As protein: CSASRGLGNEQFF.

This clonotype was detected many times. The chain recombines TRBV6-1 with TRBJ2-7, with 7 bases matching TRBD1. The CDR3 consists of 14 residues. The germline V gene has CDR1 MNHNS and CDR2 SASEGT. J gave up 2 bases and V 4 bases, and 5 bases lay outside the gene matches. DNA of the CDR3: TGTGCCAGCAGTGGACAGGGAATCCCCTACGAGCAGTACTTC. Amino acids: CASSGQGIPYEQYF.

At least ten counts were recorded for this clonotype. A much larger clone lies a single base off, so this may be a read error. V usage is TRBV27 and J usage is TRBJ2-7; no clear D. Trimming removed 5 bases from V and 6 bases from J, with 8 bases in between. Germline loops: CDR1 MNHEY, CDR2 SMNVEV (reference sequence). This CDR3 contains 11 residues. The CDR3 coding sequence is TGTGCCAGCAGTCCCGGGTCCGAGCAGTACTTC. This codes for CASSPGSEQYF.

The sample holds many counts of this clonotype. This chain links TRBV6-5 with TRBJ2-3, with 16 bases aligning to TRBD2. In germline, CDR1 is MNHEY, CDR2 SVGAGI. CDR3 length: 19 residues. The trim removed 0 bases at V and 4 bases at J, leaving 7 bases unmatched. The CDR3 nucleotides are TGTGCCAGCAGTTACTCGGGACTAGCGGGGGGGCATCCTTCAGATACGCAGTATTTT. Translating gives CASSYSGLAGGHPSDTQYF.

This clonotype has ten or more counts. The rearrangement uses TRBV6-5 and TRBJ1-2; 7 bases fit TRBD1. In germline, CDR1 is MNHEY, CDR2 SVGAGI. Trimming removed 0 bases from V and 2 bases from J; junction bases left unmatched: 6. The CDR3 covers 16 residues. CDR3 region: CASSYSPGTANYGYTF. CDR3 nucleotides: TGTGCCAGCAGTTACTCGCCCGGGACAGCGAACTATGGCTACACCTTC.

This clonotype was counted at least ten times. The chain is built from TRBV28 and TRBJ1-5; D uncertain. V shed 3 bases and J shed 5 bases, with 14 bases lying between them. The CDR3 has 15 amino acids. Looked up from germline, CDR1 is MDHEN and CDR2 is SYDVKM. CDR3 protein: CASSFFRSADQPQHF. The CDR3 DNA reads TGTGCCAGCAGTTTTTTTCGGAGCGCTGATCAGCCCCAGCATTTT.

This clonotype was counted at least ten times. The gene calls are TRBV7-2 and TRBJ1-1, with no clear D. CDR1 is SGHTA and CDR2 is FQGNSA in the germline V gene. This CDR3 is built from 14 residues. Trimming removed 2 bases from V and 1 base from J, with 8 bases in between. The CDR3 bases are TGTGCCAGCAGCTTATCTACACGGAACACTGAAGCTTTCTTT. It yields the protein CASSLSTRNTEAFF.

To note about this clonotype: The conserved final phenylalanine or tryptophan is absent from the CDR3, which likely points to a read error. V and J are TRBV20-1 and TRBJ1-3; possible D gene TRBD1, 6 bases. Trimming removed 3 bases from V and 0 bases from J, with 6 bases in between. The germline gives CDR1 DFQATT, CDR2 SNEGSKA (reference sequence). The CDR3 is 13 amino acids. As DNA, the CDR3 is TGCAGTGCTAGGGACAGCTCTGGAAACACCATATATTGT. Translation: CSARDSSGNTIYC.

This clonotype was detected many times. This chain connects TRBV29-1 to TRBJ2-3; 8 bases line up with TRBD1. V lost 6 bases to trimming and J lost 5 bases; unmatched junction nucleotides: 10. The CDR3 is 14 residues long. Germline-derived CDR1 and CDR2 are SQVTM and ANQGSEA. The CDR3 DNA reads TGCAGCGTCTGGACAGGGATCAGGAGAGATACGCAGTATTTT. This encodes CSVWTGIRRDTQYF.

V and J are TRBV6-5 and TRBJ2-7, with 8 bases fitting TRBD2. This CDR3 has 15 residues. The V gene's germline CDR1 is MNHEY and CDR2 SVGAGI. V dropped 8 bases and J dropped 3; count of bases not matched to a gene: 12. The CDR3 region has the DNA TGTGCCAGCGGTTCTCTAGCGGGTCCAAACTACGAGCAGTACTTC. Amino acid sequence: CASGSLAGPNYEQYF.